The next 2 T cell receptor beta chains were all read from a single sample in a study of blood T cells in healthy people across ages. A J-beta primer mix and a sample-barcoded 5' primer were used in a second PCR of about 7 to 11 cycles. TCRdb passed the 5' RACE reads through MiXCR, listing each CDR3 protein once. The sample records hundreds of thousands of distinct CDR3 sequences, around 50% being singletons. The sequenced sample was blood. These TCRs come from a middle-aged man in good health.

The rearrangement joins TRBV11-3 to TRBJ2-1, with D hard to call. This CDR3 region has 12 residues. Trimming removed 7 bases from V and 4 bases from J, with 8 bases in between. CDR1 and CDR2 from the germline V gene are SGHNT and YENEEA. CDR3 in DNA: TGTGCCAGCATTGGCCAATACAATGAGCAGTTCTTC. Its translation: CASIGQYNEQFF.

This clonotype came up a few times. The chain has TRBV5-1 and TRBJ2-3; perhaps TRBD2 as D (7 bases). This CDR3 is built from 16 residues. Trimming left V 0 bases short and J 5 bases short, with 16 bases between. In germline, CDR1 is SGHRS, CDR2 YFSETQ. This chain's CDR3 is CASSLAWGGPEDTQYF. The CDR3 DNA is TGCGCCAGCAGCTTGGCCTGGGGGGGGCCGGAAGATACGCAGTATTTT.